Sequencing of this T cell receptor (beta chain) was carried out in a study of T cell responses to AZD1222 COVID-19 vaccine. The study, taken as a whole, reports: The sample set comprised mostly white British donors with more females, and clonal diversity was possibly underestimated. Spike-specific TCRs gained breadth and depth after people received two AZD1222 doses.

A note on this clone: Its antigen is not identified.

The repertoire was sequenced with immunoSEQ multiplex PCR; TCRdb's copy has only in-frame clones and lacks some. Of about 140,000 clones in the sample, 91% were seen once. Trimming removed 2 bases from V and 3 bases from J, with 13 bases in between. Germline CDR1 LNHNV, CDR2 YYDKDF (reference sequence). CDR3 size: 16 residues. The sequencing here drew on peripheral blood, taken 28 days after the second dose of the MenACWY control vaccine. The clonotype comes from an adult who received the MenACWY meningococcal vaccine as a control. This rearrangement joins TRBV15 to TRBJ1-4; TRBD1 is a possible D gene (6 bases). The CDR3 DNA follows: TGTGCCACCAGCAGATCCACAGGGATATCTAATGAAAAACTGTTTTTT. Translated: CATSRSTGISNEKLFF.